This is a list of T cell receptor beta chains from one sample in a study of cytomegalovirus exposure and HLA in healthy donors. TCRdb keeps only in-frame clones here, not all; method: immunoSEQ multiplex PCR. The sample lists under 200,000 clones; approximately 86% were seen once. The sequencing sample was made of PBMCs. The receptors derive from a boy aged 2 to 10 in good health and CMV-seronegative. Each CDR3 is given with its conserved first and last residue. D genes are given only for firm matches. The listing skips clone size in some rows; elsewhere it reads once, few, many or a size class.

J: TRBJ1-1
V: TRBV29-1
length: 13
D: .
size: once
CDR3: CSVGSTGNTEAFF
DNA: TGCAGCGTTGGTTCGACAGGGAACACTGAAGCTTTCTTT

J: TRBJ1-1
V: TRBV27
length: 13
D: TRBD1
size: .
CDR3: CASSFTGGTEAFF
DNA: TGTGCCAGCAGTTTCACAGGGGGAACTGAAGCTTTCTTT

J: TRBJ1-1
V: TRBV5-5
length: 15
D: .
size: .
CDR3: CASSLARGRNTEAFF
DNA: TGTGCCAGCAGCTTGGCCAGGGGAAGGAACACTGAAGCTTTCTTT

J: TRBJ2-5
V: TRBV9
length: 17
D: TRBD2
size: .
CDR3: CASSPRGPSGSPETQYF
DNA: TGTGCCAGCAGCCCAAGAGGTCCTAGCGGGAGCCCAGAGACCCAGTACTTC

J: TRBJ2-7
V: TRBV4-1
length: 14
D: TRBD1
size: .
CDR3: CASSPRDSQYEQYF
DNA: TGCGCCAGCAGCCCCCGGGACAGCCAGTACGAGCAGTACTTC

J: TRBJ2-7
V: TRBV5-1
length: 13
D: .
size: .
CDR3: CASSLARSHEQYF
DNA: TGCGCCAGCAGCTTGGCGAGATCCCACGAGCAGTACTTC

J: TRBJ2-5
V: TRBV7-6
length: 17
D: .
size: .
CDR3: CASSHPAGSGNQETQYF
DNA: TGTGCCAGCAGCCACCCCGCGGGGTCGGGAAACCAAGAGACCCAGTACTTC

J: TRBJ1-4
V: TRBV28
length: 13
D: .
size: .
CDR3: CASSAPGGEKLFF
DNA: TGTGCCAGCAGCGCGCCGGGGGGGGAAAAACTGTTTTTT

J: TRBJ1-6
V: TRBV7-8
length: 13
D: .
size: .
CDR3: CASSLTGISPLHF
DNA: TGTGCCAGCAGCTTAACAGGGATCTCACCCCTCCACTTT

J: TRBJ1-1
V: TRBV7-9
length: 15
D: .
size: .
CDR3: CASSLEAGGDTEAFF
DNA: TGTGCCAGCAGCTTAGAGGCAGGCGGGGACACTGAAGCTTTCTTT

J: TRBJ2-7
V: TRBV18
length: 13
D: .
size: .
CDR3: CASSPRSSYEQYF
DNA: TGTGCCAGCTCACCACGCAGCTCCTACGAGCAGTACTTC

J: TRBJ2-7
V: TRBV11-2
length: 16
D: TRBD2
size: .
CDR3: CASSGQGLAGGGEQYF
DNA: TGTGCCAGCAGCGGACAAGGACTAGCGGGGGGGGGTGAGCAGTACTTC

J: TRBJ2-7
V: TRBV15
length: 14
D: TRBD1
size: .
CDR3: CATSGDRVLNEQYF
DNA: TGTGCCACCAGCGGGGACAGGGTGCTCAACGAGCAGTACTTC

J: TRBJ2-1
V: TRBV6-1
length: 13
D: .
size: .
CDR3: CASSEVGSNEQFF
DNA: TGTGCCAGCAGTGAAGTGGGCAGTAATGAGCAGTTCTTC

J: TRBJ2-7
V: TRBV11-2
length: 14
D: TRBD2
size: .
CDR3: CASRFSGGLYEQYF
DNA: TGTGCCAGCAGGTTTTCGGGGGGGCTCTACGAGCAGTACTTC

J: TRBJ2-1
V: TRBV9
length: 15
D: TRBD2
size: .
CDR3: CASSAGPSGYNEQFF
DNA: TGTGCCAGCAGCGCCGGGCCTAGCGGATACAATGAGCAGTTCTTC

J: TRBJ1-1
V: TRBV6-1
length: 12
D: .
size: few
CDR3: CASSEFGGEAFF
DNA: TGTGCCAGCAGTGAATTCGGCGGAGAAGCTTTCTTT

J: TRBJ1-2
V: TRBV7-2
length: 12
D: .
size: .
CDR3: CASSFQAYGYTF
DNA: TGTGCCAGCAGCTTTCAGGCCTATGGCTACACCTTC

J: TRBJ2-7
V: TRBV2
length: 10
D: .
size: .
CDR3: CASLSYEQYF
DNA: TGTGCCAGTCTCTCCTACGAGCAGTACTTC

J: TRBJ2-7
V: TRBV5-4
length: 16
D: .
size: .
CDR3: CASSLTPGQLSYEQYF
DNA: TGTGCCAGCAGCTTAACGCCGGGACAACTCTCCTACGAGCAGTACTTC

J: TRBJ1-1
V: TRBV7-4
length: 15
D: .
size: .
CDR3: CASSLAIQGGTEAFF
DNA: TGTGCCAGCAGCTTAGCCATCCAGGGTGGCACTGAAGCTTTCTTT

J: TRBJ1-2
V: TRBV19
length: 13
D: .
size: .
CDR3: CASSMDRGDGYTF
DNA: TGTGCCAGTAGTATGGACCGGGGAGATGGCTACACCTTC

J: TRBJ1-2
V: TRBV30
length: 15
D: .
size: .
CDR3: CAWSVQMGGPGGYTF
DNA: TGTGCCTGGAGTGTACAGATGGGGGGGCCGGGGGGCTACACCTTC

J: TRBJ2-1
V: TRBV5-1
length: 16
D: TRBD2
size: .
CDR3: CASSYPSGSGNNEQFF
DNA: TGCGCCAGCAGCTACCCTAGCGGGAGCGGGAACAATGAGCAGTTCTTC

J: TRBJ2-2
V: TRBV7-3
length: 16
D: TRBD2
size: .
CDR3: CASSLYGVAGTGELFF
DNA: TGTGCCAGCAGCTTATACGGGGTAGCGGGGACCGGGGAGCTGTTTTTT

J: TRBJ1-1
V: TRBV7-3
length: 13
D: .
size: .
CDR3: CASSLGGDTEAFF
DNA: TGTGCCAGCAGCTTAGGGGGGGACACTGAAGCTTTCTTT

J: TRBJ2-7
V: TRBV6-5
length: 12
D: .
size: few
CDR3: CASSLDLHEQYF
DNA: TGTGCCAGCAGTTTAGACTTGCACGAGCAGTACTTC

J: TRBJ2-3
V: TRBV18
length: 16
D: TRBD1
size: .
CDR3: CASSPTGGWGTDTQYF
DNA: TGTGCCAGCTCACCAACAGGGGGCTGGGGCACAGATACGCAGTATTTT

J: TRBJ1-2
V: TRBV28
length: 14
D: TRBD1
size: .
CDR3: CASSANRDRLDYTF
DNA: TGTGCCAGCAGTGCCAACCGGGACAGGCTAGACTACACCTTC

J: TRBJ1-4
V: TRBV6-1
length: 13
D: TRBD1
size: .
CDR3: CASKGQGHEKLFF
DNA: TGTGCCAGCAAGGGACAGGGACATGAAAAACTGTTTTTT

J: TRBJ2-3
V: TRBV6-1
length: 16
D: .
size: once
CDR3: CASSENAQLTTDTQYF
DNA: TGTGCCAGCAGTGAAAACGCACAGCTTACCACAGATACGCAGTATTTT

J: TRBJ1-4
V: TRBV7-9
length: 13
D: .
size: .
CDR3: CSSKGEAREKLFF
DNA: TGTTCCAGCAAAGGAGAGGCAAGGGAAAAACTGTTTTTT

J: TRBJ1-1
V: TRBV27
length: 15
D: TRBD1
size: .
CDR3: CASRPGGAENTEAFF
DNA: TGTGCCAGCAGGCCAGGGGGCGCAGAGAACACTGAAGCTTTCTTT

J: TRBJ2-1
V: TRBV5-5
length: 16
D: .
size: .
CDR3: CASSFLLVTAYNEQFF
DNA: TGTGCCAGCAGCTTCCTACTAGTAACCGCCTACAATGAGCAGTTCTTC

J: TRBJ2-1
V: TRBV7-9
length: 14
D: TRBD1
size: once
CDR3: CASSFKPRGNEQFF
DNA: TGTGCCAGCAGTTTTAAACCCAGGGGGAATGAGCAGTTCTTC

J: TRBJ2-1
V: TRBV19
length: 13
D: .
size: .
CDR3: CASSKGGPYEQFF
DNA: TGTGCCAGTAGTAAGGGGGGGCCCTATGAGCAGTTCTTC

J: TRBJ2-7
V: TRBV25-1
length: 15
D: TRBD2
size: .
CDR3: CASTHGGASSYEQYF
DNA: TGTGCCAGCACCCACGGGGGGGCAAGCTCCTACGAGCAGTACTTC

J: TRBJ2-7
V: TRBV30
length: 14
D: TRBD2
size: .
CDR3: CAWSPGAGAYEQYF
DNA: TGTGCCTGGAGTCCTGGGGCGGGAGCCTACGAGCAGTACTTC

J: TRBJ2-3
V: TRBV9
length: 15
D: TRBD2
size: .
CDR3: CASSVVSGETDTQYF
DNA: TGTGCCAGCAGCGTAGTTAGCGGGGAAACAGATACGCAGTATTTT

J: TRBJ2-5
V: TRBV4-1
length: 16
D: .
size: .
CDR3: CASSQTGGLLQETQYF
DNA: TGCGCCAGCAGCCAGACGGGCGGGCTACTCCAAGAGACCCAGTACTTC

J: TRBJ2-2
V: TRBV9
length: 15
D: TRBD1
size: .
CDR3: CASSQRTGDTGELFF
DNA: TGTGCCAGCAGCCAGCGGACAGGGGACACCGGGGAGCTGTTTTTT

J: TRBJ1-4
V: TRBV6-1
length: 13
D: TRBD1
size: many
CDR3: CAGGTGDREKLFF
DNA: TGTGCCGGTGGGACAGGGGATCGCGAAAAACTGTTTTTT

J: TRBJ1-2
V: TRBV23-1
length: 17
D: .
size: .
CDR3: CASSQSGGIDCSYGYTF
DNA: TGCGCCAGCAGTCAATCTGGCGGAATAGATTGTAGCTATGGCTACACCTTC

J: TRBJ2-1
V: TRBV28
length: 14
D: .
size: .
CDR3: CASSFRGSYNEQFF
DNA: TGTGCCAGCAGTTTTCGGGGATCCTACAATGAGCAGTTCTTC

J: TRBJ1-2
V: TRBV9
length: 15
D: .
size: .
CDR3: CASSVFGGSNYGYTF
DNA: TGTGCCAGCAGCGTATTTGGCGGGAGTAACTATGGCTACACCTTC

J: TRBJ2-3
V: TRBV5-1
length: 14
D: .
size: .
CDR3: CASSMGYSTDTQYF
DNA: TGCGCCAGCAGCATGGGTTATAGCACAGATACGCAGTATTTT

J: TRBJ2-7
V: TRBV7-9
length: 11
D: .
size: .
CDR3: CASSPAYEQYF
DNA: TGTGCCAGCAGCCCGGCCTACGAGCAGTACTTC

J: TRBJ1-4
V: TRBV6-1
length: 19
D: .
size: .
CDR3: CASSEFGPSVGSVNEKLFF
DNA: TGTGCCAGCAGTGAATTTGGCCCCTCAGTCGGGTCGGTAAATGAAAAACTGTTTTTT

J: TRBJ2-1
V: TRBV7-9
length: 18
D: TRBD2
size: .
CDR3: CASSFPPRLAGVYNEQFF
DNA: TGTGCCAGCAGCTTTCCCCCACGACTAGCGGGAGTTTACAATGAGCAGTTCTTC

J: TRBJ1-5
V: TRBV6-1
length: 14
D: .
size: few
CDR3: CASSEGGSRQPQHF
DNA: TGTGCCAGCAGTGAAGGCGGCAGTCGGCAGCCCCAGCATTTT

J: TRBJ1-2
V: TRBV20-1
length: 11
D: .
size: once
CDR3: CSASEGYGYTF
DNA: TGCAGTGCTAGTGAGGGCTATGGCTACACCTTC

J: TRBJ2-5
V: TRBV7-6
length: 13
D: TRBD2
size: .
CDR3: CASSPSGMETQYF
DNA: TGTGCCAGCAGCCCTAGCGGGATGGAGACCCAGTACTTC

J: TRBJ2-3
V: TRBV7-9
length: 14
D: .
size: .
CDR3: CASSYWSGEDTQYF
DNA: TGTGCCAGCAGCTATTGGAGTGGCGAAGATACGCAGTATTTT